Listed below are T cell receptor beta chains from one sample, sequenced in a study of OX40 agonist ivuxolimab in advanced cancers. Repertoires were generated with immunoSEQ multiplex PCR, while TCRdb's copy carries only in-frame clones and drops some. The sample lists tens of thousands of clones; 80% to 90% were seen once. The sample here was CD4+ or CD8+ T cells sorted from blood, taken in a trial of the OX40 agonist ivuxolimab. The receptors derive from an adult with an advanced solid tumor such as melanoma, head and neck, liver or kidney cancer. Both conserved end residues are part of each CDR3. Fields, in order: V gene, J gene, clone size, D gene, CDR3 DNA, CDR3 protein. D genes are given only for firm matches. Clone size is not always given. Where it is, it says once, few, many or a class for expanded clones.

TRBV4-1,TRBJ1-5,.,.,TGCGCCAGCAGTCGCATGGGTTCCTTAGGCAATCAGCCCCAGCATTTT,CASSRMGSLGNQPQHF
TRBV29-1,TRBJ1-1,.,TRBD1,TGCAGCGTTGAAGGGCAGGGGGCGCAGGACACTGAAGCTTTCTTT,CSVEGQGAQDTEAFF
TRBV19,TRBJ1-3,.,.,TGTGCCACCACCGAGGACATAGGGAGAGGAAACACCATATATTTT,CATTEDIGRGNTIYF
TRBV7-2,TRBJ1-2,once,.,TGTGCCAGCAGCTTACCCAAGGGTGGGATTTCCTATGGCTACACCTTC,CASSLPKGGISYGYTF
TRBV18,TRBJ1-6,few,.,TGTGCCAGCTCACCCGAGAGCTCCTATAATTCACCCCTCCACTTT,CASSPESSYNSPLHF
TRBV27,TRBJ1-5,.,.,TGTGCCAGCAGTTTATCTAGGGGGGCCAGCAATCAGCCCCAGCATTTT,CASSLSRGASNQPQHF
TRBV6-1,TRBJ1-1,.,.,TGTGCCAGCATACTAGGGACTGGAGGCACTGAAGCTTTCTTT,CASILGTGGTEAFF
TRBV18,TRBJ1-1,.,TRBD1,TGTGCCAGCTCAAGACCAGGGGGCGCAGGGCCGAACACTGAAGCTTTCTTT,CASSRPGGAGPNTEAFF
TRBV5-1,TRBJ2-3,.,.,TGCGCCAGCAGCTTCGGTGAGGCCCCAGATACGCAGTATTTT,CASSFGEAPDTQYF
TRBV30,TRBJ2-7,.,TRBD1,TGTGCCTGGAGTCCGGGACAGCCTTACGAGCAGTACTTC,CAWSPGQPYEQYF
TRBV9,TRBJ1-3,.,.,TGTGCCAGCAGCGTAAACATGGCGGGGGACACCATATATTTT,CASSVNMAGDTIYF
TRBV11-1,TRBJ2-5,medium-sized,TRBD2,TGTGCCAGCAGCTTAGTTGGGACTACCCAAGAGACCCAGTACTTC,CASSLVGTTQETQYF
TRBV28,TRBJ1-3,.,.,TGTGCCAGCAGTTTATTTCAGGAACTCTCTGGAAACACCATATATTTT,CASSLFQELSGNTIYF
TRBV2,TRBJ2-1,.,.,TGTGCCAGCAGTAACCAACGCCCCTTGGGCAATGAGCAGTTCTTC,CASSNQRPLGNEQFF
TRBV10-3,TRBJ2-5,once,TRBD1,TGTGCTTACTCCGTGACAGGGGATGGTGAGACCCAGTACTTC,CAYSVTGDGETQYF
TRBV5-5,TRBJ2-7,.,TRBD2,TGTGCCAGCAGCTTGGCCGGCGGGAGGGCCGGCGAGCAGTACTTC,CASSLAGGRAGEQYF
TRBV2,TRBJ2-5,.,TRBD1,TGTGCCAGCGCATTAACAGGGGGCCCAGAGACCCAGTACTTC,CASALTGGPETQYF
TRBV5-1,TRBJ2-7,once,.,TGCGCCAGCAGCTTCCGGGACCCAGGATACGAGCAGTACTTC,CASSFRDPGYEQYF
TRBV2,TRBJ1-4,.,.,TGTGCCAGCAGGGCAGGGACGGCTAATGAAAAACTGTTTTTT,CASRAGTANEKLFF
TRBV18,TRBJ2-3,.,TRBD1,TGTGCCAGCTCACCACTAGGGACAGATGATACGCAGTATTTT,CASSPLGTDDTQYF
TRBV7-3,TRBJ1-1,.,.,TGTGCCAGCAGCGCTCCAGACAGCGAAGCTTTCTTT,CASSAPDSEAFF
TRBV11-2,TRBJ2-3,few,.,TGTGCCAGCAGCGGGGTAGGCTTCGCAGATACGCAGTATTTT,CASSGVGFADTQYF
TRBV7-9,TRBJ2-7,.,.,TGTGCCAGCAGCCCCGGGAACCTCCTCTCCTACGAGCAGTACTTC,CASSPGNLLSYEQYF
TRBV7-3,TRBJ2-1,.,.,TGTGCCAGCAGCTTAATCGGCGGGAAGGACAGCAATGAGCAGTTCTTC,CASSLIGGKDSNEQFF
TRBV4-1,TRBJ2-1,.,.,TGCGCCAGCAGCCCCGTAGCGTCACCCTTGGACAATGAGCAGTTCTTC,CASSPVASPLDNEQFF
TRBV30,TRBJ2-7,.,.,TGTGCCTGGACCCCGGACAGAATATACGAGCAGTACTTC,CAWTPDRIYEQYF
TRBV5-5,TRBJ1-1,.,TRBD1,TGTGCCAGCAGCCCGGGACAGGGGGTCCCCACTGAAGCTTTCTTT,CASSPGQGVPTEAFF
TRBV29-1,TRBJ2-1,.,TRBD2,TGCAGCGTATTCGGGACTAGCGGGATGGAGCAGTTCTTC,CSVFGTSGMEQFF
TRBV5-4,TRBJ2-3,.,TRBD2,TGTGCCAGCAGCACCACTAGCGGTTCAGATACGCAGTATTTT,CASSTTSGSDTQYF
TRBV9,TRBJ2-1,.,.,TGTGCCAGCAGCGTCCAAACAGGGAACAATGAGCAGTTCTTC,CASSVQTGNNEQFF
TRBV9,TRBJ2-1,.,.,TGTGCCAGCAGCGTAAACTCCGGGGTGCTATACAATGAGCAGTTCTTC,CASSVNSGVLYNEQFF